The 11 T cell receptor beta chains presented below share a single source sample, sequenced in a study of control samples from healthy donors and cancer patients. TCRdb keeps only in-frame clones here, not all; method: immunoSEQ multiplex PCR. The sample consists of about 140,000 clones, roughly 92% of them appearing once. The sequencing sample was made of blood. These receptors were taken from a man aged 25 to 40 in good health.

CDR3 in DNA: TGTGCCAGCAGCTTGTATTCGATGACAGCTCCCTACGAGCAGTACTTC. Translating gives CASSLYSMTAPYEQYF. The chain uses TRBV7-2 and TRBJ2-7; a weak D match, TRBD1 (5 bases). CDR3 length: 16 amino acids. Germline assignment: CDR1 SGHTA and CDR2 FQGNSA. Trimming shortened V by 3 bases and J by 2 bases, and 17 bases separated the two germline ends.

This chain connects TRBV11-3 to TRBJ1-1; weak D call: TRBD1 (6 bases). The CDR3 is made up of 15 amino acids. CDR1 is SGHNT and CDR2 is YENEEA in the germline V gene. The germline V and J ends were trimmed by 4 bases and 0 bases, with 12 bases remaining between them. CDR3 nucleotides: TGTGCCAGCAGCTCGGACAGACTACTGAACACTGAAGCTTTCTTT. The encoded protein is CASSSDRLLNTEAFF.

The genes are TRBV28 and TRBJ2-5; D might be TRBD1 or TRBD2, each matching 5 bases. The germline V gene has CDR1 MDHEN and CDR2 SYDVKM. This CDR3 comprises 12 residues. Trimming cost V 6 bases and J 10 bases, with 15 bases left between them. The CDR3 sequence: CASSPGIRDQYF. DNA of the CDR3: TGTGCCAGCAGCCCCGGGATCAGGGACCAGTACTTC.

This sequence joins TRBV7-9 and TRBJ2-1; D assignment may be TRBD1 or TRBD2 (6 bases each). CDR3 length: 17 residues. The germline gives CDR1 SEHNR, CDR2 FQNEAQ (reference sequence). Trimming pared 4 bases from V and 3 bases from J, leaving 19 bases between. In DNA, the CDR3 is TGTGCCAGCAGCTCCGACTCATTGGGGGGCTACTACAATGAGCAGTTCTTC. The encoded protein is CASSSDSLGGYYNEQFF.

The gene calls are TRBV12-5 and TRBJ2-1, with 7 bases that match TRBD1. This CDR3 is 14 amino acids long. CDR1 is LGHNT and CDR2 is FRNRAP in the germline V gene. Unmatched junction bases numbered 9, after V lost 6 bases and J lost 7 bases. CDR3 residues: CASGHPATGNEQFF. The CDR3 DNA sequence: TGTGCTAGTGGCCACCCCGCGACAGGGAATGAGCAGTTCTTC.

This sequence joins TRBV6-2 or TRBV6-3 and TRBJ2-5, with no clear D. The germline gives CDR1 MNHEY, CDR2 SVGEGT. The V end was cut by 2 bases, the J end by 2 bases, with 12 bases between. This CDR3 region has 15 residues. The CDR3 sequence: CASSYLAVKQETQYF. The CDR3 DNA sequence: TGTGCCAGCAGTTACCTGGCGGTCAAACAAGAGACCCAGTACTTC.

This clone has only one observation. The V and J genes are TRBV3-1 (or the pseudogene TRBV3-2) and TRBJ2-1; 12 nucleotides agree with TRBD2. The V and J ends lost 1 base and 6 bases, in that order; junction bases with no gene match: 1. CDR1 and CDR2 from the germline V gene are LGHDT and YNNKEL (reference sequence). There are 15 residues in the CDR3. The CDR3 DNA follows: TGTGCCAGCAGCCAAGGACTAGCGGGAGTCAATGAGCAGTTCTTC. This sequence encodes CASSQGLAGVNEQFF.

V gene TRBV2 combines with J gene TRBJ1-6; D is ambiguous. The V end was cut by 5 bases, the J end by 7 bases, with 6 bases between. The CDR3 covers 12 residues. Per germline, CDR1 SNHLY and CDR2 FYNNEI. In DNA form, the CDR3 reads TGTGCCAGCAGTCCCAGGAATTCACCCCTCCACTTT. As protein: CASSPRNSPLHF. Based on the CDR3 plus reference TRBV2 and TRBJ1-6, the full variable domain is EPEVTQTPSHQVTQMGQEVILRCVPISNHLYFYWYRQILGQKVEFLVSFYNNEISEKSEIFDDQFSVERPDGSNFTLKIRSTKLEDSAMYFCASSPRNSPLHFGNGTRLTVT.

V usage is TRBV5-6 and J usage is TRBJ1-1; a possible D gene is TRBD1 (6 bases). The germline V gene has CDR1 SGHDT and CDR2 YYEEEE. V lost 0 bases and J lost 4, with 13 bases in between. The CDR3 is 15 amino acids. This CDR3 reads CASSLDEGGSTEAFF. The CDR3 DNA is TGTGCCAGCAGCTTGGATGAAGGGGGAAGCACTGAAGCTTTCTTT.

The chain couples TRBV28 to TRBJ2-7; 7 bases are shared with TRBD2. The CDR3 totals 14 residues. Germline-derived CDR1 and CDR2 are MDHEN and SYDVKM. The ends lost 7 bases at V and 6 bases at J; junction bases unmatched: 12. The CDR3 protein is CASTWTRSPIEQYF. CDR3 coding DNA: TGTGCCAGCACCTGGACTAGATCACCTATCGAGCAGTACTTC.

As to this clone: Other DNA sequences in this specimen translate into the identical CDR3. CDR3 in amino acids: CATRDYTGGPGQPQHF. The CDR3 coding sequence is TGTGCCACCAGGGATTACACAGGGGGTCCGGGGCAGCCCCAGCATTTT. V and J are TRBV15 and TRBJ1-5; 8 bases match TRBD1. V shed 6 bases, J shed 7 bases, and the junction held 14 bases outside the gene matches. Looked up from germline, CDR1 is LNHNV and CDR2 is YYDKDF (reference sequence). CDR3 size: 16 residues.